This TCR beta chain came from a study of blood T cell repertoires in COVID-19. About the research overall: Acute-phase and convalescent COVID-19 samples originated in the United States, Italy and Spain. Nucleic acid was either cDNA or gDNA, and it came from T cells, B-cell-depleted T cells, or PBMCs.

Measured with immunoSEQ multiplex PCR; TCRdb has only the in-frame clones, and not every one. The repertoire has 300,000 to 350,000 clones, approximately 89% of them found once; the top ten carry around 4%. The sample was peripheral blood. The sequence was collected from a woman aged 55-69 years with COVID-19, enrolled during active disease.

The CDR3 DNA is TGTGCCAGCAGTTACCTGGCGGAATCCTCCTACAATGAGCAGTTCTTC. Its protein product is CASSYLAESSYNEQFF. V gene TRBV6-5 combines with J gene TRBJ2-1; D is unresolved. The CDR3 is 16 amino acids. Trimming removed 2 bases at V and 0 bases at J, with 11 bases between. Germline CDR1 is MNHEY and CDR2 is SVGAGI.